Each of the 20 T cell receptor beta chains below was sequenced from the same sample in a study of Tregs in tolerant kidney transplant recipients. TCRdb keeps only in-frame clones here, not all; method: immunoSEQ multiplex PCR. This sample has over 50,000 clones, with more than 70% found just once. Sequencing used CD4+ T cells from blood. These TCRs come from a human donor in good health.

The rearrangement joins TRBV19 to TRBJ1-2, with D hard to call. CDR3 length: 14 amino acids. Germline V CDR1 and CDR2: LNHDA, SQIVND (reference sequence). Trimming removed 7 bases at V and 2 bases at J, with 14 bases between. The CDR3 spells CASNPLDLNYGYTF. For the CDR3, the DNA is TGTGCCAGTAACCCCTTGGACCTAAACTATGGCTACACCTTC.

The chain's CDR3 is CANPGRGYYEQYF. CDR3 coding DNA: TGTGCCAACCCGGGAAGGGGCTATTACGAGCAGTACTTC. The chain couples TRBV21-1 to TRBJ2-7. TRBV21-1 is marked as a pseudogene. CDR3 length: 13 amino acids.

CDR3 sequence: CASGMSGTSFSFEQYF. In nucleotides, the CDR3 is TGTGCCAGCGGAATGTCCGGGACTAGCTTTTCTTTCGAGCAGTACTTC. The gene calls are TRBV2 and TRBJ2-7; TRBD2 matches 9 bases. With V trimmed by 8 bases and J by 6 bases, 17 bases remained unmatched. The CDR3 has 16 residues. Germline V gives CDR1 SNHLY, CDR2 FYNNEI.

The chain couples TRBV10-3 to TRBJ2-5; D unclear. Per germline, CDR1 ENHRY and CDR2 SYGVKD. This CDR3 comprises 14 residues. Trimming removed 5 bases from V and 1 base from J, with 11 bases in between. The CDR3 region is CAISRLAGQETQYF. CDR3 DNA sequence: TGTGCCATCAGTCGGTTGGCAGGCCAAGAGACCCAGTACTTC.

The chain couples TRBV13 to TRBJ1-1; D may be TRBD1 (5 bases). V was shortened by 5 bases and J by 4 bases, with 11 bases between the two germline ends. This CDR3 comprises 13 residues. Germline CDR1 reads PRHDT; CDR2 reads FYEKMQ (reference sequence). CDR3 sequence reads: CASSPPRGTEAFF. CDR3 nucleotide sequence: TGTGCCAGCAGCCCTCCGAGGGGCACTGAAGCTTTCTTT.

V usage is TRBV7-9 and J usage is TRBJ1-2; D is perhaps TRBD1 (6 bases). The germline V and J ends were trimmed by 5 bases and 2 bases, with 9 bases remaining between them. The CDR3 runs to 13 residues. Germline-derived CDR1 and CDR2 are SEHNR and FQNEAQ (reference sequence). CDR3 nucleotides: TGTGCCAGCAGCCGACAGGACAACTATGGCTACACCTTC. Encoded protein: CASSRQDNYGYTF.

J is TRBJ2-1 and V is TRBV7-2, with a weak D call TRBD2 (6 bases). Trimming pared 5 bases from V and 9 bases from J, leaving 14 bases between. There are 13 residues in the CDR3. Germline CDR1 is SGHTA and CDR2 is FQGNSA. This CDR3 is CASSPLGGAEQFF. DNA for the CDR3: TGTGCCAGCAGCCCCCTAGGCGGGGCTGAGCAGTTCTTC.

CDR3 bases: TGTGCCAGCAGCTTAAGTCCTAGCGGGATGTTGGGCTACGAGCAGTACTTC. It codes for CASSLSPSGMLGYEQYF. The chain links TRBV7-9 to TRBJ2-7; 9 bases are shared with TRBD2. CDR3 length: 17 residues. Germline CDR1 and CDR2: SEHNR and FQNEAQ (reference sequence). V lost 2 bases and J lost 3; bases outside the gene matches: 11.

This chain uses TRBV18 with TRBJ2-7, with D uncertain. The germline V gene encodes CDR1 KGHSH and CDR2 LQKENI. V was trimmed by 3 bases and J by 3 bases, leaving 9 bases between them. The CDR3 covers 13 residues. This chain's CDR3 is CASSPYVGYEQYF. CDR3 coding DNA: TGTGCCAGCTCACCTTACGTCGGCTACGAGCAGTACTTC.

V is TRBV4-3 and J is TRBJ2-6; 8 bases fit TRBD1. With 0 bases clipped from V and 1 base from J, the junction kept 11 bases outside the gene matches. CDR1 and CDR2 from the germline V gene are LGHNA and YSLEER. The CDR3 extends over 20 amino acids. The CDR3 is CASSQDVVQGVGSGANVLTF. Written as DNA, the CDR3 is TGCGCCAGCAGCCAAGACGTGGTACAGGGGGTTGGATCTGGGGCCAACGTCCTGACTTTC.

This CDR3 reads CASSTGRINNYGYTF. In nucleotides, the CDR3 is TGTGCCAGTAGTACTGGACGGATTAACAACTATGGCTACACCTTC. V is TRBV19 and J is TRBJ1-2; D remains ambiguous. This CDR3 is built from 15 residues. The germline V gene encodes CDR1 LNHDA and CDR2 SQIVND (reference sequence). The V and J ends lost 4 bases and 2 bases respectively, with 14 bases between them. Supplemented by reference TRBV19 and TRBJ1-2, the full variable domain reads DGGITQSPKYLFRKEGQNVTLSCEQNLNHDAMYWYRQDPGQGLRLIYYSQIVNDFQKGDIAEGYSVSREKKESFPLTVTSAQKNPTAFYLCASSTGRINNYGYTFGSGTRLTVV.

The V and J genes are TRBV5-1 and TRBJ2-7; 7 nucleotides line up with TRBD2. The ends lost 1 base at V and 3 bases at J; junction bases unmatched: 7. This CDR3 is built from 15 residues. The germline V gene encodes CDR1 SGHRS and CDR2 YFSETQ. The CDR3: CASSLSGLADYEQYF. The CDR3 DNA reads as TGCGCCAGCAGCTTGTCCGGCCTAGCGGACTACGAGCAGTACTTC.

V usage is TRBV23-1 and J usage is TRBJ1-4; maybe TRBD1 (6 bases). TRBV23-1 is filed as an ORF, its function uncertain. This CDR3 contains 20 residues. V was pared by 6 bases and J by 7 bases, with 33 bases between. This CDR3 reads CASRGGPNGVGHEDGEKLFF. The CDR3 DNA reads TGCGCCAGCAGGGGGGGGCCTAACGGCGTCGGCCACGAAGACGGTGAAAAACTGTTTTTT.

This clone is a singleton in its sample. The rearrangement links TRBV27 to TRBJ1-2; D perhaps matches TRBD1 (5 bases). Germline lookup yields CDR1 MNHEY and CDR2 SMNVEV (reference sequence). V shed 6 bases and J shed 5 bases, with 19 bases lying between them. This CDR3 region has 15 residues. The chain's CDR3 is CASRDSGAALYGYTF. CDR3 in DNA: TGTGCCAGCAGGGACTCCGGGGCCGCGCTTTATGGCTACACCTTC.

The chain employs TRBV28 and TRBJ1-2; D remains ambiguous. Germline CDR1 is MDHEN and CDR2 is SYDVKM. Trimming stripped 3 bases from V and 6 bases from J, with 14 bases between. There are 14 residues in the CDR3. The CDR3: CASSFIVAPHGYTF. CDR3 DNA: TGTGCCAGCAGTTTCATTGTGGCCCCTCATGGCTACACCTTC.

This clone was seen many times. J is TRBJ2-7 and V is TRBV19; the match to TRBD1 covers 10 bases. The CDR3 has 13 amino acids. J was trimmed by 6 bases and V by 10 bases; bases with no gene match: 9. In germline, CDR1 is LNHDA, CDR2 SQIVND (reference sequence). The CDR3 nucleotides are TGTGCCACCTTAGACAGGGGGCAGGGCGAGCAGTACTTC. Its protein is CATLDRGQGEQYF. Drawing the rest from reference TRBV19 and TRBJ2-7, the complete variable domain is DGGITQSPKYLFRKEGQNVTLSCEQNLNHDAMYWYRQDPGQGLRLIYYSQIVNDFQKGDIAEGYSVSREKKESFPLTVTSAQKNPTAFYLCATLDRGQGEQYFGPGTRLTVT.

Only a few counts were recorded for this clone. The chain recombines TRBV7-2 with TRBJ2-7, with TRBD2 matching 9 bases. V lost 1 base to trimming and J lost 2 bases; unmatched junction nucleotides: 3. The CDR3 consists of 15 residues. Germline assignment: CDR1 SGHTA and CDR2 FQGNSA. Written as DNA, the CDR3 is TGTGCCAGCAGCTTAGTAGTAGCGGGAGCCTACGAGCAGTACTTC. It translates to CASSLVVAGAYEQYF.

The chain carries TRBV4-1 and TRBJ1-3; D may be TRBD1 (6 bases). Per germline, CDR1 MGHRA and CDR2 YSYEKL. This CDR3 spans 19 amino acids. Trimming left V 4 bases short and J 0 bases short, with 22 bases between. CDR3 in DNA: TGCGCCAGCAGCCGACAAGCTCCGCAGGGGCGAGTCTCTGGAAACACCATATATTTT. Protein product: CASSRQAPQGRVSGNTIYF.

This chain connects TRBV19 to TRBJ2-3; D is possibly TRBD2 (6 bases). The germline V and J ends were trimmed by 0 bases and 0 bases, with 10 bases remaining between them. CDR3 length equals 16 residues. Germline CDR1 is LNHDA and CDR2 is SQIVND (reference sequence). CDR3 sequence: CASSIDSEGSTDTQYF. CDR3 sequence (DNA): TGTGCCAGTAGTATAGATTCGGAGGGGAGCACAGATACGCAGTATTTT. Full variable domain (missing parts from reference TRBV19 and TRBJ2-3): DGGITQSPKYLFRKEGQNVTLSCEQNLNHDAMYWYRQDPGQGLRLIYYSQIVNDFQKGDIAEGYSVSREKKESFPLTVTSAQKNPTAFYLCASSIDSEGSTDTQYFGPGTRLTVL.

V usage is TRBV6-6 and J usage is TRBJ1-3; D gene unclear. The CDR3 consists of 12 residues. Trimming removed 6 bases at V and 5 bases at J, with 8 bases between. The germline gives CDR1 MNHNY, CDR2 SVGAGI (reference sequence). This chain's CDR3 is CASRNTRNTIYF. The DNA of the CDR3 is TGTGCCAGCAGAAACACCAGAAACACCATATATTTT.